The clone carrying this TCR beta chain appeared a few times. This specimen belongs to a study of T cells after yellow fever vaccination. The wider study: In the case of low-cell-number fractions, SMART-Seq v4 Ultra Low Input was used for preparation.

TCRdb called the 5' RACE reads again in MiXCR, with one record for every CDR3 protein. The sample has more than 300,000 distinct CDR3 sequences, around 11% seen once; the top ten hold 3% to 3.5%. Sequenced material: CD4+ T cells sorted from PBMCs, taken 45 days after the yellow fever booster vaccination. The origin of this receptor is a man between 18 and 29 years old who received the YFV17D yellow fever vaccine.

CDR3 residues: CASSERTGGNETQYF. DNA of the CDR3: TGTGCCAGCTCGGAAAGGACAGGGGGAAATGAGACCCAGTACTTC. V and J are TRBV21-1 and TRBJ2-5; TRBD1, the D gene given by the table, was not confirmed from the DNA. TRBV21-1 is a pseudogene segment. The CDR3 spans 15 residues.